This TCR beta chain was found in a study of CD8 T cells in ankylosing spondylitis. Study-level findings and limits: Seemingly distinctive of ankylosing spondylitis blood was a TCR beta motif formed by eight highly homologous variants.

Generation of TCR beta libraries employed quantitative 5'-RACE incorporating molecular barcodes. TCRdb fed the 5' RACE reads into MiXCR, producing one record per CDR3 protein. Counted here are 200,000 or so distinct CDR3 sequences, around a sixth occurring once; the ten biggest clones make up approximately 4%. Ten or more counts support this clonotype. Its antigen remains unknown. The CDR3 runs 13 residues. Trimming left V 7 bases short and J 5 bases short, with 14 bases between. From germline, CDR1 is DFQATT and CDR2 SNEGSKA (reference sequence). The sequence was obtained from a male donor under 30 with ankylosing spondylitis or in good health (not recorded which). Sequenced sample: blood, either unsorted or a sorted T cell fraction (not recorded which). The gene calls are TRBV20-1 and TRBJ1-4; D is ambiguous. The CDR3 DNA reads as TGCAGTGTCAAAGGCAGCTTCAATGAAAAACTGTTTTTT. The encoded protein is CSVKGSFNEKLFF.